This T cell receptor beta chain comes out of a study of blood T cell repertoires in COVID-19. Turning to the study itself: Acute-phase and convalescent COVID-19 samples originated in the United States, Italy and Spain. T cells, B-cell-depleted T cells, or PBMCs provided the cDNA or gDNA that served as material.

This CDR3 comprises 16 residues. Trimming took 0 bases from V and 3 from J, leaving 14 bases between them. Germline values: CDR1 LNHDA, CDR2 SQIVND (reference sequence). As originally analysed: It was from reference gene primer amplification that nucleated cell counts were estimated. The protocol was immunoSEQ multiplex PCR, while the TCRdb copy is restricted to in-frame clones and leaves out a portion. Clone size and the V and J calls come from that table; the DNA yielded D and trimming. The profile shows tens of thousands of clones, 80% to 90% of them singletons. This chain uses TRBV19 with TRBJ1-1; D is undetermined. The sequenced sample consisted of peripheral blood. This clonotype was obtained from a human donor in a cohort sampled during active COVID-19. The CDR3 nucleotides read TGTGCCAGTAGTATAGATCAGATATGGCAGGACACTGAAGCTTTCTTT. This sequence encodes CASSIDQIWQDTEAFF.